This T cell receptor beta chain derives from a study of T cell clonotyping in hematopoietic cell transplantation. Study-level results: Cells were unsorted, so CD4 and CD8 contributions were not separated. Few recipient clonotypes overlapped donors; over 95% were de novo at given depth. Recipient TCR diversity dropped after transplant; expanded clonotypes rose from day 30 to 180.

The length of the CDR3 is 15 residues. Germline assignment: CDR1 MGHRA and CDR2 YSYEKL. V was trimmed by 2 bases and J by 7 bases, leaving 14 bases between them. For this clone: The target antigen is unknown.

Method: immunoSEQ multiplex PCR; TCRdb's copy keeps in-frame clones and lacks some. The table lists nearly 9,500 clones, about 97% of them singletons. The sample here was peripheral blood mononuclear cells, taken 100 days after allogeneic stem cell transplant. The sequence was collected from a male patient aged 55 to 69 who had an allogeneic stem cell transplant from a related donor, so the T cells may come from the graft donor. Some clones in this sample may be carry-over from other donors' samples. The rearrangement joins TRBV4-1 to TRBJ1-4; D gene unclear. In DNA form, the CDR3 reads TGCGCCAGCAGCCAACCCGGGAGTTATGGTGAAAAACTGTTTTTT. This encodes CASSQPGSYGEKLFF.